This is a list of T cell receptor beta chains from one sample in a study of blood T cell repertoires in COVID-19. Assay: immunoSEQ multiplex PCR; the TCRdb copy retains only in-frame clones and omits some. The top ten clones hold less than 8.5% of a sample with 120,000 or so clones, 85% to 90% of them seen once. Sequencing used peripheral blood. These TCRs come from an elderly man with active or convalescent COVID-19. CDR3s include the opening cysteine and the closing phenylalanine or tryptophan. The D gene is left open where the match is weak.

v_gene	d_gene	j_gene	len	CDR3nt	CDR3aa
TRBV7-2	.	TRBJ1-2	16	TGTGCCAGCAGCCCGGACGGGGGTCTAGCTAACTATGGCTACACCTTC	CASSPDGGLANYGYTF
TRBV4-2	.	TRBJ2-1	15	TGTGCCAGCAGCCAAGATAGTAGGAGAAACAATGAGCAGTTCTTC	CASSQDSRRNNEQFF
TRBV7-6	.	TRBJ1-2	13	TGTGCCAGCAGCTTAGAAGGGGGAGATGGCTACACCTTC	CASSLEGGDGYTF
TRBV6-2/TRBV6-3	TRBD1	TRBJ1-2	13	TGTGCCAGCAGTCAACAGGGGGACTATGGCTACACCTTC	CASSQQGDYGYTF
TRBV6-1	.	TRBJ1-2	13	TGTGCCAGCAGTGAAGAAGGGGAAGCAGGGGACACCTTC	CASSEEGEAGDTF
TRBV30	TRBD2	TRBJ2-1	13	TGTGCCTGGGAGCGGGGGTACTCCAATGAGCAGTTCTTC	CAWERGYSNEQFF
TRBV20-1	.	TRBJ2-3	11	TGCAGTGCTCATAGAATGGATACGCAGTATTTT	CSAHRMDTQYF
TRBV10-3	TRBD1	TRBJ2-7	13	TGTGCCATTGGACAGGGGGGATATGGCGAGCAGTACTTC	CAIGQGGYGEQYF
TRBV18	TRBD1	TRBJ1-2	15	TGTGCCAGCTCACCACGACAGGGAACGAACTATGGCTACACCTTC	CASSPRQGTNYGYTF
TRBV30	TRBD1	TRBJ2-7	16	TGTGCCTGGAGCCCGGAGCCCCCGGGACAGGGGTACGAGCAGTACTTC	CAWSPEPPGQGYEQYF